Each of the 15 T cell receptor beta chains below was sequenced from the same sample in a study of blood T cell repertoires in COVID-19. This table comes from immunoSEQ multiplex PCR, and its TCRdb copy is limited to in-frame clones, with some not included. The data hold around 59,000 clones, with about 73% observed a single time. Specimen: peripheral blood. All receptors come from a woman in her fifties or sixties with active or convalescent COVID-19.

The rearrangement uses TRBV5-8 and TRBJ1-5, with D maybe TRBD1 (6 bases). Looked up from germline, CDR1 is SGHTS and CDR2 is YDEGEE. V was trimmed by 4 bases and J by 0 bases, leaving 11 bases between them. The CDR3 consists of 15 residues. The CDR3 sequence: CASSVGQTSNQPQHF. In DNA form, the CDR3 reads TGTGCCAGCAGCGTCGGACAGACTAGCAATCAGCCCCAGCATTTT.

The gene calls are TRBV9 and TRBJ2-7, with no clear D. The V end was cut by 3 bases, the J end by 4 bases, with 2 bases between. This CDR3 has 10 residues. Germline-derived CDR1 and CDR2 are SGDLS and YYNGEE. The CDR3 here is CASSAYEQYF. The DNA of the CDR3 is TGTGCCAGCAGCGCATACGAGCAGTACTTC.

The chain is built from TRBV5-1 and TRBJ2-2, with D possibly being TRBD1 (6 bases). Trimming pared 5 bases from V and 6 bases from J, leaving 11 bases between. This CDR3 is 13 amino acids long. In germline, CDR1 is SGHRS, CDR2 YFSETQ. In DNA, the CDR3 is TGCGCCAGCAGTAACAGGGTTCCCGGGGAGCTGTTTTTT. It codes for CASSNRVPGELFF.

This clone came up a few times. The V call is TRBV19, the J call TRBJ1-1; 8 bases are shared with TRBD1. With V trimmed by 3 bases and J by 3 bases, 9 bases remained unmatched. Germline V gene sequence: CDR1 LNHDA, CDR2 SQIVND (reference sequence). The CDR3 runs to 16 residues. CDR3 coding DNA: TGTGCCAGTAGTATGGGGCCAGGGGGCGTGGACACTGAAGCTTTCTTT. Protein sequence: CASSMGPGGVDTEAFF.

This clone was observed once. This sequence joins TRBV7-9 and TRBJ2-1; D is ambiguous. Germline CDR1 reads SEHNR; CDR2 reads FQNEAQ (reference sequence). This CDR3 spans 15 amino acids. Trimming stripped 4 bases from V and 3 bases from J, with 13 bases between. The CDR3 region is CASSSANANYNEQFF. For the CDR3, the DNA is TGTGCCAGCAGCTCCGCCAACGCGAACTACAATGAGCAGTTCTTC.

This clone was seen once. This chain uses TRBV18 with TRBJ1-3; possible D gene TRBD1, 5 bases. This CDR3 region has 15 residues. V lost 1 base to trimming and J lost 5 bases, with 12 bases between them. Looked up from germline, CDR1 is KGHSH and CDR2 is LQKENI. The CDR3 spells CASSPREGLRNTIYF. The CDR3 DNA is TGTGCCAGCTCACCACGGGAGGGGCTGCGAAACACCATATATTTT.

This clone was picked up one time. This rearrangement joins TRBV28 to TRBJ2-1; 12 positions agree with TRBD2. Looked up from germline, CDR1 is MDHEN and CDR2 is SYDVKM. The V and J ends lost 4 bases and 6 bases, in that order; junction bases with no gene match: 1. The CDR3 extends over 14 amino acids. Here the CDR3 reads CASSWTSGINEQFF. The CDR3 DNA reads TGTGCCAGCAGTTGGACTAGCGGGATCAATGAGCAGTTCTTC.

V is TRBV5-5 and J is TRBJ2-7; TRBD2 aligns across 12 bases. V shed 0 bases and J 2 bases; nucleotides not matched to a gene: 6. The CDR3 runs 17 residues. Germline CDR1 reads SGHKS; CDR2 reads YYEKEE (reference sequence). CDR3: CASSLVGTSGYTYEQYF. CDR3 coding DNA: TGTGCCAGCAGCTTGGTAGGGACTAGCGGGTATACCTACGAGCAGTACTTC.

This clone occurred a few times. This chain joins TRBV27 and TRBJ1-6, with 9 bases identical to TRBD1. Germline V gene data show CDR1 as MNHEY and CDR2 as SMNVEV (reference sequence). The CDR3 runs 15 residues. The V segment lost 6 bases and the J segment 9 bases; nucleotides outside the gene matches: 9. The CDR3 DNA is TGTGCCAGCAGCCAAATCCCGGGACAGGGTTCACCCCTCCACTTT. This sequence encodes CASSQIPGQGSPLHF.

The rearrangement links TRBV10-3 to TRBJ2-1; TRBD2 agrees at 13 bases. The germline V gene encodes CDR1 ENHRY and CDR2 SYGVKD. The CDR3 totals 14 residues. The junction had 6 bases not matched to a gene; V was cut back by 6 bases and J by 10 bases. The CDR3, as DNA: TGTGCCATCAGCACTAGCGGGAGGGATGGGGAGCAGTTCTTC. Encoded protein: CAISTSGRDGEQFF.

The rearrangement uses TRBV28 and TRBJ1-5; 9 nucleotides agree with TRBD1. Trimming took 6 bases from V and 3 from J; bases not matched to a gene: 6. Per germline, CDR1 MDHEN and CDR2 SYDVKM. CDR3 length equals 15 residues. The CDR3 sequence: CASRGTGRTNQPQHF. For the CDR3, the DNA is TGTGCCAGCAGGGGGACAGGGAGGACCAATCAGCCCCAGCATTTT.

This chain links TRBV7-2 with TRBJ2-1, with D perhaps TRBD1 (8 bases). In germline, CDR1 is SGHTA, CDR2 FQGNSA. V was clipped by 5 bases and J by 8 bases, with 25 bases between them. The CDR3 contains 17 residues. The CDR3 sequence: CASSPQGAGLRYDEQFF. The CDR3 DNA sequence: TGTGCCAGCAGCCCCCAGGGGGCGGGACTAAGGTACGATGAGCAGTTCTTC.

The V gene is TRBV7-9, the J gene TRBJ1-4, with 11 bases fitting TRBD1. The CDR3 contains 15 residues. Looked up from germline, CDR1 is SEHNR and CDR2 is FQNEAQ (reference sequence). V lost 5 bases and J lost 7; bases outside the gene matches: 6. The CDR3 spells CASSPGTGGREKLFF. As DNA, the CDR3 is TGTGCCAGCAGCCCTGGGACAGGGGGTCGTGAAAAACTGTTTTTT.

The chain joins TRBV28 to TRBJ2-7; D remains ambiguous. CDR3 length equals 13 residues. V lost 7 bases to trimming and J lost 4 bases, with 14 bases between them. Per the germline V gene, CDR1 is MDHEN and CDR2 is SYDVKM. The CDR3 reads CASIPPGLYEQYF. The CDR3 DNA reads TGTGCCAGCATCCCGCCTGGGCTGTACGAGCAGTACTTC.

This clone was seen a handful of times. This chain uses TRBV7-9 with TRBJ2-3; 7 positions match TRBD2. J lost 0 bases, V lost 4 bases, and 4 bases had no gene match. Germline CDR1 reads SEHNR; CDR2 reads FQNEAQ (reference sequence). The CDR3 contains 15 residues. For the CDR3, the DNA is TGTGCCAGCAGCTCTAGCGGAACTAGCACAGATACGCAGTATTTT. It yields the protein CASSSSGTSTDTQYF.